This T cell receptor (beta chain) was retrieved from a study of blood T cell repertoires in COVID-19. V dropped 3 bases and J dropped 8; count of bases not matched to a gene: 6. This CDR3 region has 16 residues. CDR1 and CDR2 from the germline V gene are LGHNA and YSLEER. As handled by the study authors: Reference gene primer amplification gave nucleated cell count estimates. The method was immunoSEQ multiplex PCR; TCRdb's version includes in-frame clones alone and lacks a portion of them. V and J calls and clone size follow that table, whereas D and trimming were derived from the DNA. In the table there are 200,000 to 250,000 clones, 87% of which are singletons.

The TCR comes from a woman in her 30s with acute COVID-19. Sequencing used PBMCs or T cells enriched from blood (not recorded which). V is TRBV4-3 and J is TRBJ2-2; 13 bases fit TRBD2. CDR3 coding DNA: TGCGCCAGCAGCCAGGCTACTAGCGGGAGGGAAGGGGAGCTGTTTTTT. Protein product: CASSQATSGREGELFF.